One and the same sample provided the 19 T cell receptor beta chains below, sequenced in a study of response to subunit inactivated influenza vaccine (dated by TCRdb to 2016 to 2019). The library came from RT-PCR. Sequencing relied on an Illumina HiSeq 2500. The raw public reads went through TCRdb reprocessing: fastp at Q25, MiXCR clone calling, in-frame beta chains kept. Rows are unified per CDR3 protein, each entry keeping the most common DNA and genes. This sample holds fewer than 600,000 distinct CDR3 sequences; about 7.2% were observed only once. Clones ranked in the top ten supply about an eighth of the sample. The sequenced sample was PBMCs from blood, obtained around 25 months after vaccination. Receptors originate from a man aged 45-69 years who received an inactivated influenza vaccine. Donor details come from another sample of the same person, matched by shared clones.

This chain connects TRBV5-1 to TRBJ2-3, with 7 bases that match TRBD2. Germline V gene lookup returns CDR1 SGHRS and CDR2 YFSETQ. This CDR3 contains 13 residues. The junction had 5 bases not matched to a gene; V was cut back by 4 bases and J by 6 bases. The CDR3 is CASSLAEVDTQYF. CDR3 bases: TGCGCCAGCAGCCTAGCGGAGGTGGATACGCAGTATTTT. Using reference TRBV5-1 and TRBJ2-3 for the parts outside the CDR3, the full variable domain is KAGVTQTPRYLIKTRGQQVTLSCSPISGHRSVSWYQQTPGQGLQFLFEYFSETQRNKGNFPGRFSGRQFSNSRSEMNVSTLELGDSALYLCASSLAEVDTQYFGPGTRLTVL.

The gene calls are TRBV3-1 and TRBJ1-3; D unresolved. The CDR3 runs to 17 residues. CDR1 is LGHDT, CDR2 YNNKEL, per germline (reference sequence). V was pared by 1 base and J by 0 bases, with 13 bases between. CDR3 sequence: CASSQVLGPSSGNTIYF. CDR3 coding DNA: TGTGCCAGCAGCCAAGTATTAGGCCCGAGCTCTGGAAACACCATATATTTT.

This clonotype was seen a handful of times. The rearrangement joins TRBV20-1 to TRBJ2-1, with no clear D. Germline loops: CDR1 DFQATT, CDR2 SNEGSKA (reference sequence). V was pared by 4 bases and J by 0 bases, with 10 bases between. The CDR3 sequence is 14 residues long. The CDR3 region is CSAIAVSSYNEQFF. CDR3 DNA: TGCAGTGCTATCGCAGTTAGCTCCTACAATGAGCAGTTCTTC.

The V call is TRBV7-2, the J call TRBJ1-3; D gene unclear. CDR1 is SGHTA, CDR2 FQGNSA, per germline. V was pared by 3 bases and J by 0 bases, with 12 bases between. There are 16 residues in the CDR3. This CDR3 reads CASSLAPRFSGNTIYF. Written as DNA, the CDR3 is TGTGCCAGCAGCTTGGCGCCGCGATTCTCTGGAAACACCATATATTTT.

The chain uses TRBV12-5 and TRBJ2-1, with D unclear. CDR1 and CDR2 from the germline V gene are LGHNT and FRNRAP. Trimming removed 4 bases at V and 6 bases at J, with 10 bases between. The CDR3 totals 13 residues. CDR3 residues: CASGSPGSNEQFF. CDR3 bases: TGTGCTAGTGGTTCCCCGGGTTCCAATGAGCAGTTCTTC.

The table lists this clonotype with many counts. The chain joins TRBV6-2 or TRBV6-3 to TRBJ2-2; D unclear. CDR3 length equals 16 residues. Trimming stripped 5 bases from V and 1 base from J, with 14 bases between. The germline gives CDR1 MNHEY, CDR2 SVGEGT. CDR3 loop: CASSILGQENTGELFF. CDR3 DNA sequence: TGTGCCAGCAGTATCCTTGGGCAGGAGAACACCGGGGAGCTGTTTTTT.

This clonotype was seen a handful of times. The V call is TRBV4-2, the J call TRBJ2-5; TRBD2 might be the D (5 bases). The germline CDR1 and CDR2 sequences are LGHNA and YNFKEQ. The V and J ends lost 2 bases and 2 bases respectively, with 15 bases between them. This CDR3 has 16 residues. Here the CDR3 reads CASSQTSMGSQETQYF. For the CDR3, the DNA is TGTGCCAGCAGCCAAACTAGTATGGGGAGTCAAGAGACCCAGTACTTC.

This clonotype was recorded a few times. V gene TRBV20-1 combines with J gene TRBJ2-5; D unclear. The V and J ends lost 0 bases and 5 bases respectively, with 4 bases between them. The germline CDR1 and CDR2 sequences are DFQATT and SNEGSKA (reference sequence). This CDR3 spans 11 amino acids. This chain's CDR3 is CSARDWETQYF. The DNA for the CDR3 is TGCAGTGCTAGAGATTGGGAGACCCAGTACTTC.

The chain uses TRBV6-1 and TRBJ1-1; D remains unclear. This CDR3 is 14 amino acids long. CDR1 is MNHNS, CDR2 SASEGT, per germline. V was clipped by 5 bases and J by 1 base, with 11 bases between them. The CDR3 DNA sequence: TGTGCCAGCAGTCAGAGGGATCCGAACACTGAAGCTTTCTTT. Translated, it gives CASSQRDPNTEAFF.

At least ten counts were recorded for this clonotype. The V gene is TRBV5-1, the J gene TRBJ2-1; D is unresolved. Per germline, CDR1 SGHRS and CDR2 YFSETQ. CDR3 size: 14 residues. The germline V and J ends were trimmed by 0 bases and 5 bases, with 9 bases remaining between them. The CDR3 protein is CASSLELRDNEQFF. The CDR3 DNA follows: TGCGCCAGCAGCTTGGAATTAAGAGACAATGAGCAGTTCTTC.

The V and J genes are TRBV12-3 or TRBV12-4 and TRBJ1-1; D is possibly TRBD1 (5 bases). This CDR3 contains 15 residues. Trimming pared 3 bases from V and 4 bases from J, leaving 15 bases between. Written as DNA, the CDR3 is TGTGCCAGCAGTTTTGGTGGGGGATTAGGCACTGAAGCTTTCTTT. This encodes CASSFGGGLGTEAFF.

This clonotype was counted a few times. The rearrangement uses TRBV5-1 and TRBJ1-1; 8 nucleotides align to TRBD1. Germline loops: CDR1 SGHRS, CDR2 YFSETQ. V dropped 7 bases and J dropped 1; count of bases not matched to a gene: 0. The CDR3 extends over 12 amino acids. The CDR3 reads CASGTGNTEAFF. As DNA, the CDR3 is TGCGCCAGCGGGACAGGGAACACTGAAGCTTTCTTT.

This clonotype was counted ten times or more. V usage is TRBV20-1 and J usage is TRBJ2-7, with D possibly TRBD1 on 6 matching bases. This CDR3 contains 15 residues. Deletions cut 4 bases from V and 0 bases from J, with 16 bases between. Germline V CDR1 and CDR2: DFQATT, SNEGSKA (reference sequence). CDR3 bases: TGCAGTGCTATTACACGGGACACCAGCTCCTACGAGCAGTACTTC. Translation: CSAITRDTSSYEQYF.

This clonotype was detected ten times or more. J is TRBJ2-5 and V is TRBV5-6; D unclear. This CDR3 spans 14 amino acids. V was shortened by 4 bases and J by 7 bases, with 17 bases between the two germline ends. In germline, CDR1 is SGHDT, CDR2 YYEEEE. Here the CDR3 DNA reads TGTGCCAGCAGCGTGGTAGGGAACACCGGGACCCAGTACTTC. Translated, it gives CASSVVGNTGTQYF.

V usage is TRBV7-2 and J usage is TRBJ2-1; tentatively, D is TRBD2 (5 bases). The CDR3 has 13 amino acids. The V end was cut by 5 bases, the J end by 9 bases, with 14 bases between. The germline V gene has CDR1 SGHTA and CDR2 FQGNSA. CDR3 in DNA: TGTGCCAGCAGCCCGGCGACTATTCGTGAGCAGTTCTTC. It translates to CASSPATIREQFF.

The CDR3 coding sequence is TGTGCCAGCAGCCAAGAGGGGGGATCCTCCACTGAAGCTTTCTTT. Its protein is CASSQEGGSSTEAFF. J is TRBJ1-1 and V is TRBV4-2, with D perhaps TRBD1 (5 bases). Germline values: CDR1 LGHNA, CDR2 YNFKEQ. CDR3 length equals 15 residues. V was trimmed by 0 bases and J by 4 bases, leaving 12 bases between them.

Many counts were recorded for this clonotype. The rearrangement uses TRBV29-1 and TRBJ2-1, with 9 bases lining up with TRBD2. Trimming cost V 3 bases and J 1 base; bases outside gene matches: 10. Germline CDR1 SQVTM, CDR2 ANQGSEA. The CDR3 contains 17 residues. The CDR3 reads CSVETPPRGGSYNEQFF. The CDR3 nucleotides read TGCAGCGTTGAGACCCCACCGCGGGGGGGGTCCTACAATGAGCAGTTCTTC.

This clonotype was seen at least ten times. V gene TRBV7-2 combines with J gene TRBJ1-4; 10 bases agree with TRBD1. V lost 4 bases to trimming and J lost 7 bases; unmatched junction nucleotides: 6. Germline V gives CDR1 SGHTA, CDR2 FQGNSA. This CDR3 comprises 15 residues. CDR3 sequence: CASSYRQGAGEKLFF. The CDR3 nucleotides are TGTGCCAGCAGCTATCGACAGGGGGCGGGTGAAAAACTGTTTTTT.

This clonotype showed up many times. This chain links TRBV2 with TRBJ1-2; no clear D gene. The CDR3 runs to 13 residues. The V gene lost 4 bases and the J gene lost 2 bases, with 8 bases spanning the gap. Per the germline V gene, CDR1 is SNHLY and CDR2 is FYNNEI. The CDR3 nucleotides read TGTGCCAGCAGTGCTAAGACAAACTATGGCTACACCTTC. Translation: CASSAKTNYGYTF.